A selection of T cell receptor beta chains follows, all from one sample in a study of cytomegalovirus exposure and HLA in healthy donors. The repertoire was sequenced with immunoSEQ multiplex PCR; TCRdb's copy has only in-frame clones and lacks some. Of under 200,000 clones in the sample, roughly 80% are singletons; the top ten hold about 0.82%. The sample consisted of PBMCs. The receptors were gathered from a woman between 18 and 30 years old in good health and CMV-seronegative. Each CDR3 is given with its conserved first and last residue. Fields, in order: V gene, D gene, J gene, clone size, CDR3 DNA, CDR3 protein. A D gene is named only where the DNA matches it firmly. The size field is filled for only some rows; it gives once, few, many or a size class.

v_call: TRBV5-4
d_call: TRBD2
j_call: TRBJ2-2
clone_size: NA
cdr3_nt: TGTGCCAGCAGCCTAGGACTAGCGGGAGGGACGAACACCGGGGAGCTGTTTTTT
cdr3_aa: CASSLGLAGGTNTGELFF

v_call: TRBV5-1
d_call: NA
j_call: TRBJ1-2
clone_size: NA
cdr3_nt: TGCGCCAGCAGCTTGGTCCAGGGTGATGACTATGGCTACACCTTC
cdr3_aa: CASSLVQGDDYGYTF

v_call: TRBV19
d_call: NA
j_call: TRBJ1-2
clone_size: NA
cdr3_nt: TGTGCCAGTAGTACAGGCTTGGGAGACTATGGCTACACCTTC
cdr3_aa: CASSTGLGDYGYTF

v_call: TRBV7-9
d_call: TRBD1
j_call: TRBJ2-2
clone_size: NA
cdr3_nt: TGTGCCAGCAGCTTCGCGGACAGGTTCACCGGGGAGCTGTTTTTT
cdr3_aa: CASSFADRFTGELFF

v_call: TRBV7-3
d_call: NA
j_call: TRBJ2-7
clone_size: NA
cdr3_nt: TGTGCCAGCAGTGGGTCGCTAGCCGGCGAGCAGTACTTC
cdr3_aa: CASSGSLAGEQYF

v_call: TRBV19
d_call: TRBD2
j_call: TRBJ2-1
clone_size: NA
cdr3_nt: TGTGCCAGTAGTATAAGAAGGGGAGGGAACAATGAGCAGTTCTTC
cdr3_aa: CASSIRRGGNNEQFF

v_call: TRBV28
d_call: NA
j_call: TRBJ2-7
clone_size: NA
cdr3_nt: TGTGCCAGCCGGAATGTGGGGGGTAAATACGAGCAGTACTTC
cdr3_aa: CASRNVGGKYEQYF

v_call: TRBV28
d_call: TRBD1
j_call: TRBJ2-4
clone_size: NA
cdr3_nt: TGTGCCAGCAGTCTCACAGGGGGCGGGGGCCTAGGATACTTC
cdr3_aa: CASSLTGGGGLGYF

v_call: TRBV6-6
d_call: NA
j_call: TRBJ1-2
clone_size: NA
cdr3_nt: TGTGCCAGCAGTTCGGGAGGGTTGCGCTACACCTTC
cdr3_aa: CASSSGGLRYTF

v_call: TRBV2
d_call: TRBD2
j_call: TRBJ2-1
clone_size: NA
cdr3_nt: TGTGCCAGCAGAGAGCGGGAGGGAATCTACAATGAGCAGTTCTTC
cdr3_aa: CASREREGIYNEQFF

v_call: TRBV10-1
d_call: NA
j_call: TRBJ2-7
clone_size: NA
cdr3_nt: TGCGCCAGCAGTGCCGTCGGGGAAGAGCAGTACTTC
cdr3_aa: CASSAVGEEQYF

v_call: TRBV7-8
d_call: TRBD2
j_call: TRBJ2-1
clone_size: NA
cdr3_nt: TGTGCCAGCAGCGCTTCCGGGACTAGCTACAATGAGCAGTTCTTC
cdr3_aa: CASSASGTSYNEQFF

v_call: TRBV6-1
d_call: NA
j_call: TRBJ1-2
clone_size: few
cdr3_nt: TGTGCCAGCAGTGATTTAGTTGGCTACACCTTC
cdr3_aa: CASSDLVGYTF

v_call: TRBV5-1
d_call: NA
j_call: TRBJ2-5
clone_size: few
cdr3_nt: TGCGCCAGCAGTCCGACTAGATCGCAAGAGACCCAGTACTTC
cdr3_aa: CASSPTRSQETQYF

v_call: TRBV6-1
d_call: TRBD2
j_call: TRBJ2-1
clone_size: NA
cdr3_nt: TGTGCCAGCAGTGAAACTAGCGGGAGCTCCAATGAGCAGTTCTTC
cdr3_aa: CASSETSGSSNEQFF

v_call: TRBV5-1
d_call: NA
j_call: TRBJ1-1
clone_size: NA
cdr3_nt: TGCGCCAGCACCAAGGGAGGTCGGAACACTGAAGCTTTCTTT
cdr3_aa: CASTKGGRNTEAFF

v_call: TRBV29-1
d_call: NA
j_call: TRBJ2-2
clone_size: few
cdr3_nt: TGCAGCGTTGCCGGGTTTCGGACCGGGGAGCTGTTTTTT
cdr3_aa: CSVAGFRTGELFF

v_call: TRBV5-1
d_call: TRBD1
j_call: TRBJ2-1
clone_size: NA
cdr3_nt: TGCGCCAGCAGCTTGAACCTGGGACAGGGGCGTGAGCAGTTCTTC
cdr3_aa: CASSLNLGQGREQFF

v_call: TRBV6-5
d_call: TRBD1
j_call: TRBJ1-5
clone_size: NA
cdr3_nt: TGTGCCAGCAGTGGGGGACAGGGAACCTATCAGCCCCAGCATTTT
cdr3_aa: CASSGGQGTYQPQHF

v_call: TRBV11-3
d_call: NA
j_call: TRBJ2-3
clone_size: NA
cdr3_nt: TGTGCCAGCAGCTTATCTACAGATACGCAGTATTTT
cdr3_aa: CASSLSTDTQYF

v_call: TRBV7-9
d_call: TRBD1
j_call: TRBJ2-2
clone_size: NA
cdr3_nt: TGTGCCAGCAGCTTAGGACAGGGGGGGAACACCGGGGAGCTGTTTTTT
cdr3_aa: CASSLGQGGNTGELFF

v_call: TRBV5-4
d_call: NA
j_call: TRBJ1-1
clone_size: NA
cdr3_nt: TGTGCCAGCAGCTTGGGGGGGGGACGGACTGAAGCTTTCTTT
cdr3_aa: CASSLGGGRTEAFF